This section outlines one T cell receptor beta chain sequence together with its context. This sample is drawn from a study of blood T cell repertoires in COVID-19. Study information: COVID-19 samples collected from the United States, Italy and Spain covered acute and convalescent phases.

The CDR3 is made up of 16 amino acids. The ends lost 5 bases at V and 1 base at J; junction bases unmatched: 8. Germline-derived CDR1 and CDR2 are LNHDA and SQIVND (reference sequence). Clones were read by immunoSEQ multiplex PCR, and TCRdb kept only the in-frame ones, dropping some. Here the sample spans more than 40,000 clones, 70% to 90% being singletons. The TCR was taken from a man in his 60s with acute or convalescent COVID-19. The V call is TRBV19, the J call TRBJ1-1, with 9 bases fitting TRBD1. Sequenced sample: peripheral blood. This chain's CDR3 is CASSWGDRDWNTEAFF. The CDR3 coding sequence is TGTGCCAGTAGTTGGGGGGACAGGGATTGGAACACTGAAGCTTTCTTT.